This TCR beta chain was documented in a study of blood T cell repertoires in COVID-19. The junction had 6 bases not matched to a gene; V was cut back by 3 bases and J by 1 base. Looked up from germline, CDR1 is LNHDA and CDR2 is SQIVND (reference sequence). This CDR3 has 16 amino acids. In the original analysis: Scientists estimated how many nucleated cells there were by amplifying reference gene primers. Profiling relied on immunoSEQ multiplex PCR, and the TCRdb table lists in-frame clones only, not all of them. For V, J and clone size, that table is used; D and trimming come from the DNA. The data show some 30,000 clones, about 85% seen once.

The chain combines TRBV19 with TRBJ1-1, with 9 bases that match TRBD1. The TCR originated in a woman aged 80 or older with active or convalescent COVID-19. Sequenced: peripheral blood. Here the CDR3 reads CASSMPMTGGNTEAFF. In nucleotides, the CDR3 is TGTGCCAGTAGTATGCCTATGACAGGGGGGAACACTGAAGCTTTCTTT.